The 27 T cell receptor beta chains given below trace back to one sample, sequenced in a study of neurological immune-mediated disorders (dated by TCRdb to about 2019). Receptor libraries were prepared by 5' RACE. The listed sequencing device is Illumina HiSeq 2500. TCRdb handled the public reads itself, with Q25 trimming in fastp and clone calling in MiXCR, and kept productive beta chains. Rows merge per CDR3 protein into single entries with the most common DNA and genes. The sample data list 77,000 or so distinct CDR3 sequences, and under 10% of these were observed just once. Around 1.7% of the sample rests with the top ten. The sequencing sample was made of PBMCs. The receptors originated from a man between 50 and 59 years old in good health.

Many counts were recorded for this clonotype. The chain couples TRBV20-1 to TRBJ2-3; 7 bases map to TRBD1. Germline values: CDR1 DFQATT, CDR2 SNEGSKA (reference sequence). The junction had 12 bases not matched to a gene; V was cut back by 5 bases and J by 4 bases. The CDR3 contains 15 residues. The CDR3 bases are TGCAGTGCTCAAGGACAGGTCGGGCTCGCAGATACGCAGTATTTT. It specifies CSAQGQVGLADTQYF.

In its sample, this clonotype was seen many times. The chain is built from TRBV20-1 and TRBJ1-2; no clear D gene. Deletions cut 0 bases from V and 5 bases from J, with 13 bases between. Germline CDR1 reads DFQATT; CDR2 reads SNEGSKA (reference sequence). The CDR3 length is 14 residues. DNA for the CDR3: TGCAGTGCTAGAGATTCGAAGGGCCTATATGGCTACACCTTC. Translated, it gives CSARDSKGLYGYTF.

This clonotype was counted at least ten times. This chain's CDR3 is CASTPALAGANEQFF. The CDR3 DNA sequence: TGTGCCAGCACTCCTGCGCTAGCGGGAGCCAATGAGCAGTTCTTC. The chain uses TRBV6-5 and TRBJ2-1; 10 bases align to TRBD2. The V and J ends lost 7 bases and 6 bases, in that order; junction bases with no gene match: 9. The CDR3 spans 15 residues. Germline V CDR1 and CDR2: MNHEY, SVGAGI.

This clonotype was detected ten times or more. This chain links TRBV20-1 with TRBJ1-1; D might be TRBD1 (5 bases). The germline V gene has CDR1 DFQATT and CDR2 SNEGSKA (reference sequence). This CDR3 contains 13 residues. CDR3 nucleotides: TGCAGGGGGAGGGGCATTTTGAACACTGAAGCTTTCTTT. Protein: CRGRGILNTEAFF.

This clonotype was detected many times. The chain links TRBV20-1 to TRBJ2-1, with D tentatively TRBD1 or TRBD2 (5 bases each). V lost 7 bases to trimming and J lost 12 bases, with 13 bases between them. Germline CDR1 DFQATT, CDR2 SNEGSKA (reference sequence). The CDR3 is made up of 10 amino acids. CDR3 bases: TGCAGTGAGGGGAGAGGGCCGCAGTTCTTC. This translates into CSEGRGPQFF.

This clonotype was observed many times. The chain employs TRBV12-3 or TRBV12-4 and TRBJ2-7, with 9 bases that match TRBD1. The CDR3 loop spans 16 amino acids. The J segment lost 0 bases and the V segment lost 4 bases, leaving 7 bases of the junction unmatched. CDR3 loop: CASSSLTGGPSYEQYF. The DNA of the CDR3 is TGTGCCAGCAGTTCCTTGACAGGGGGTCCCTCCTACGAGCAGTACTTC.

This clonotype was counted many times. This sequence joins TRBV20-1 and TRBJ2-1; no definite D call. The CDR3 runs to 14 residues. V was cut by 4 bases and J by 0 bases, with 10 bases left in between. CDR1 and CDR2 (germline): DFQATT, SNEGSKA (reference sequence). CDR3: CSATAESSYNEQFF. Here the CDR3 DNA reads TGCAGTGCTACGGCGGAAAGCTCCTACAATGAGCAGTTCTTC.

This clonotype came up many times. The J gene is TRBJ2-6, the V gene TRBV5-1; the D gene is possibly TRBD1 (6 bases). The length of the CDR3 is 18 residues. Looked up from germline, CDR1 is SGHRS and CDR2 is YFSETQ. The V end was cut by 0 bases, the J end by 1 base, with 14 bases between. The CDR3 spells CASSLGLNTGSGANVLTF. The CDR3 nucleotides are TGCGCCAGCAGCTTGGGGCTTAATACAGGGTCTGGGGCCAACGTCCTGACTTTC.

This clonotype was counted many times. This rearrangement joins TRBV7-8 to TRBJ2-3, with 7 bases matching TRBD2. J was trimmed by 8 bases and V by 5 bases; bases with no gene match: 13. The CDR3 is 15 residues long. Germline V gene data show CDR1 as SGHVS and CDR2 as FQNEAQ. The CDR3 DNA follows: TGTGCCAGCAGCCCCAGCGGGCGGGAGAGAAGTACGCAGTATTTT. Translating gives CASSPSGRERSTQYF.

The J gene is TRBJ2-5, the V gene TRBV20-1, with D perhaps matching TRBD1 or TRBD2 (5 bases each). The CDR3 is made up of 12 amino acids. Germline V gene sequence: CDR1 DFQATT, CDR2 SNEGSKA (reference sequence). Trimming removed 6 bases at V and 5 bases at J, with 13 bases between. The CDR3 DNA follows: TGCAGTGCCAAAAGGGGAGTCGAGACCCAGTACTTC. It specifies CSAKRGVETQYF.

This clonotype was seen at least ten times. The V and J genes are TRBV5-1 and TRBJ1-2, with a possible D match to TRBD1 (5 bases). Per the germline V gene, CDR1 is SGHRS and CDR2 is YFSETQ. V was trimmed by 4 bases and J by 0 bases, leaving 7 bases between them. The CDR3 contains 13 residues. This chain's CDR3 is CASSPDTNYGYTF. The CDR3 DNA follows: TGCGCCAGCAGCCCGGACACTAACTATGGCTACACCTTC.

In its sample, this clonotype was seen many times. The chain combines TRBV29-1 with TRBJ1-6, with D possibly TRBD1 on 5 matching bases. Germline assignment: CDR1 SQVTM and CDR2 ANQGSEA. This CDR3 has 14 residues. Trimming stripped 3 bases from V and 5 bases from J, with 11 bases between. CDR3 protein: CSVDKGLDNSPLHF. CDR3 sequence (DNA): TGCAGCGTTGATAAGGGACTGGATAATTCACCCCTCCACTTT.

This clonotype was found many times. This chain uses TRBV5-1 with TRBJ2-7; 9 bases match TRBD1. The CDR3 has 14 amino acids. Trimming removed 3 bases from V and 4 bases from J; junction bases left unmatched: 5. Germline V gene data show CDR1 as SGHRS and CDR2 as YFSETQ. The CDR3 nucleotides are TGCGCCAGCAGCTCTACAGGGGGCGGGTACGAGCAGTACTTC. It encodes CASSSTGGGYEQYF. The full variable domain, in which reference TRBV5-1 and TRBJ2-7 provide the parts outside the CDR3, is KAGVTQTPRYLIKTRGQQVTLSCSPISGHRSVSWYQQTPGQGLQFLFEYFSETQRNKGNFPGRFSGRQFSNSRSEMNVSTLELGDSALYLCASSSTGGGYEQYFGPGTRLTVT.

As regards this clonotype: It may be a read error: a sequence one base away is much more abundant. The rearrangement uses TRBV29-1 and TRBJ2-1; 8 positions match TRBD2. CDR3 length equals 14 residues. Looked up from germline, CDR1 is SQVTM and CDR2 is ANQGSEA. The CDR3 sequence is CSVEAGGPYSEQFF. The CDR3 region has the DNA TGCAGCGTTGAAGCGGGGGGGCCTTACAGTGAGCAGTTCTTC.

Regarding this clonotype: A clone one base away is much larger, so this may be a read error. CDR3 DNA: TGTGTCAGCAGTTTAACCAGAGATAGCAATCAGCCCCAGCATTTT. Its protein is CVSSLTRDSNQPQHF. The chain is built from TRBV28 and TRBJ1-5; D uncertain. CDR1 and CDR2 from the germline V gene are MDHEN and SYDVKM. The CDR3 covers 15 residues.

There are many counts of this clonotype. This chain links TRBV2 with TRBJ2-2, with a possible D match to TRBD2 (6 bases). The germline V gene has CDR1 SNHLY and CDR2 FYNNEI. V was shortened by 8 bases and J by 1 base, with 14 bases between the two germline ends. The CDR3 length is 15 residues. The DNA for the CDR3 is TGTGCCAGCTCCGGATACGGGGGGAACACCGGGGAGCTGTTTTTT. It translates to CASSGYGGNTGELFF.

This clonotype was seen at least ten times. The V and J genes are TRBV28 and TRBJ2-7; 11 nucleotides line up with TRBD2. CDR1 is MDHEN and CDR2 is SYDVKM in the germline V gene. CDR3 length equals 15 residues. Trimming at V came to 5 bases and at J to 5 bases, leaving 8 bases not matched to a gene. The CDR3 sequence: CASSDPGLAGHEQYF. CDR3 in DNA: TGTGCCAGCAGTGACCCCGGACTAGCGGGCCACGAGCAGTACTTC. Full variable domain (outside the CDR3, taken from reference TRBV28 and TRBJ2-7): DVKVTQSSRYLVKRTGEKVFLECVQDMDHENMFWYRQDPGLGLRLIYFSYDVKMKEKGDIPEGYSVSREKKERFSLILESASTNQTSMYLCASSDPGLAGHEQYFGPGTRLTVT.

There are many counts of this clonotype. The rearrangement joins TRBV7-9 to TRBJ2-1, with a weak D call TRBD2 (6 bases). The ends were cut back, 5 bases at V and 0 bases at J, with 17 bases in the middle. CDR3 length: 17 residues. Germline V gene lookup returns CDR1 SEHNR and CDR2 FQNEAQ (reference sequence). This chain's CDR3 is CASSPDWRGLSYNEQFF. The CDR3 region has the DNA TGTGCCAGCAGCCCGGACTGGCGGGGTCTCTCCTACAATGAGCAGTTCTTC.

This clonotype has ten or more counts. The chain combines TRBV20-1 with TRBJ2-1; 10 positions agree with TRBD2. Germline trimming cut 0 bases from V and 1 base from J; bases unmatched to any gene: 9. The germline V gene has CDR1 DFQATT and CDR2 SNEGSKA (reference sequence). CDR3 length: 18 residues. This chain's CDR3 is CSARDQGSGRVSYNEQFF. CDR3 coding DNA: TGCAGTGCTAGAGATCAAGGAAGCGGGAGGGTTTCCTACAATGAGCAGTTCTTC.

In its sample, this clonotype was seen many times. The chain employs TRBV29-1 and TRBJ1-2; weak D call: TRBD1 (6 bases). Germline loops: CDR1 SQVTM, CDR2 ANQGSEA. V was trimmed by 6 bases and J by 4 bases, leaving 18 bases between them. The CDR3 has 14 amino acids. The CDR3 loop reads CSVWGQQNSYGYTF. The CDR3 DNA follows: TGCAGCGTGTGGGGGCAACAGAATTCCTATGGCTACACCTTC.

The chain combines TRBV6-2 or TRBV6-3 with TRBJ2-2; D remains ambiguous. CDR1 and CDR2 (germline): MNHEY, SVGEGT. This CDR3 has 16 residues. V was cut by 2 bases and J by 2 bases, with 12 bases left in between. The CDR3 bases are TGTGCCAGCAGTTACGGAAAGGGAAAAAACACCGGGGAGCTGTTTTTT. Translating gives CASSYGKGKNTGELFF.

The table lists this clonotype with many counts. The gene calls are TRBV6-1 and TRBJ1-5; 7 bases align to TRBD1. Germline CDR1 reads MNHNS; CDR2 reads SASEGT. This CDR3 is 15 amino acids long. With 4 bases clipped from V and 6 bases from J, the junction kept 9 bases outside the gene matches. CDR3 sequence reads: CASSVRGRDSQPQHF. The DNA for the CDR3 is TGTGCCAGCAGTGTTAGGGGGCGCGACAGTCAGCCCCAGCATTTT.

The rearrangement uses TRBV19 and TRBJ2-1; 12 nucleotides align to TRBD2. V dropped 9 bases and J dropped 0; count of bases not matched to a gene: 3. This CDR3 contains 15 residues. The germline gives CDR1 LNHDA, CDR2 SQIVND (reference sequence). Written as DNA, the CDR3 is TGTGCCAGCAAGACTAGCGGGAGCTCCTACAATGAGCAGTTCTTC. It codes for CASKTSGSSYNEQFF.

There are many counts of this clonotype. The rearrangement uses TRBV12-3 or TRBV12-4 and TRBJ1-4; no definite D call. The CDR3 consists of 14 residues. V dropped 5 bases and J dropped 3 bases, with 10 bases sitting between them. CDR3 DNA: TGTGCCAGCAGTCTTAGCGGTGCTAATGAAAAACTGTTTTTT. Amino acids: CASSLSGANEKLFF.

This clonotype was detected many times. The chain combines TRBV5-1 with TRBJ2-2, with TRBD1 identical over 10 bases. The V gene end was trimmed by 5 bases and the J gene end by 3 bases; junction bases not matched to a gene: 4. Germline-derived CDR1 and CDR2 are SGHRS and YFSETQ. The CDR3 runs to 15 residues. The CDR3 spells CASRPGQGDTGELFF. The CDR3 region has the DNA TGCGCCAGCAGGCCTGGACAGGGGGACACCGGGGAGCTGTTTTTT.

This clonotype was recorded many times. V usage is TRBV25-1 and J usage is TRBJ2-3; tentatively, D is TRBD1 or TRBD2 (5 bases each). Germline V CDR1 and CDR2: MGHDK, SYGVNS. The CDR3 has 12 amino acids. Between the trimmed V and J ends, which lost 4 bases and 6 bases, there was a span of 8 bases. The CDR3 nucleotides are TGTGCCAGCAGTGCTTGGGGGGATACGCAGTATTTT. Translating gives CASSAWGDTQYF.

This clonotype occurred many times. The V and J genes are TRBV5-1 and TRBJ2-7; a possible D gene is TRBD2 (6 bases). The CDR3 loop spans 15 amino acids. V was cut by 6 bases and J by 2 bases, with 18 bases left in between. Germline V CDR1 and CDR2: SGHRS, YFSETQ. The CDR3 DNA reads TGCGCCAGCACCAACCAAAAGGGCGGGGCCTACGAGCAGTACTTC. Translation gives CASTNQKGGAYEQYF.